A single sample gave rise to the 18 T cell receptor beta chains below, sequenced in a study of blood T cells in healthy people across ages. Sample-barcoded 5' priming and a J-beta primer mix drove a second PCR of 7 to 11 cycles. MiXCR, applied by TCRdb to the 5' RACE reads, yields one record per CDR3 protein. The sample consists of 550,000 to 600,000 distinct CDR3 sequences, more than 45% of them appearing once. The sequenced sample was blood. The receptors were gathered from a man older than 75 in good health.

This clonotype was picked up a small number of times. The CDR3 DNA reads TGTGCCAGCAGTCGCGGTCGCCAAGCAGGTGGCTACACCTTC. Translated: CASSRGRQAGGYTF. The chain recombines TRBV6-6 with TRBJ1-2, with unresolved D. There are 14 residues in the CDR3. Trimming took off 5 bases at V and 7 bases at J, with 17 bases between the two ends. The germline V gene has CDR1 MNHNY and CDR2 SVGAGI (reference sequence).

The V and J genes are TRBV6-6 and TRBJ2-5; D remains ambiguous. Germline CDR1 reads MNHNY; CDR2 reads SVGAGI (reference sequence). Trimming left V 0 bases short and J 13 bases short, with 9 bases between. This CDR3 spans 11 amino acids. For the CDR3, the DNA is TGTGCCAGCAGTTACTCGTCGCAGGTGTACTTC. Translated: CASSYSSQVYF.

The chain carries TRBV7-2 and TRBJ2-7, with D unresolved. V lost 2 bases and J lost 3, with 5 bases in between. Germline V CDR1 and CDR2: SGHTA, FQGNSA. The CDR3 length is 12 residues. The CDR3 nucleotides read TGTGCCAGCAGCTTACAGAACTACGAGCAGTACTTC. This gives the protein CASSLQNYEQYF.

This clonotype was seen a handful of times. The chain employs TRBV5-1 and TRBJ2-5; 8 nucleotides line up with TRBD2. The germline CDR1 and CDR2 sequences are SGHRS and YFSETQ. V trimming: 1 base; J trimming: 4 bases; junction bases outside the gene matches: 3. There are 14 residues in the CDR3. The CDR3 DNA reads TGCGCCAGCAGCTTGTTTAGCGGGGTAGAGACCCAGTACTTC. Amino acid sequence: CASSLFSGVETQYF.

V is TRBV6-6 and J is TRBJ2-1; D is tentatively TRBD1 or TRBD2 (6 bases each). CDR1 is MNHNY and CDR2 is SVGAGI in the germline V gene (reference sequence). V was clipped by 5 bases and J by 2 bases, with 13 bases between them. This CDR3 is built from 15 residues. In nucleotides, the CDR3 is TGTGCCAGCAGTGAGGGGGGCTTCACCTACAATGAGCAGTTCTTC. Encoded protein: CASSEGGFTYNEQFF.

This clonotype was seen a handful of times. The V call is TRBV20-1, the J call TRBJ1-2; D uncertain. V dropped 0 bases and J dropped 3 bases, with 8 bases sitting between them. The CDR3 is 13 residues long. From germline, CDR1 is DFQATT and CDR2 SNEGSKA (reference sequence). CDR3 in amino acids: CSARDRPYYGYTF. CDR3 in DNA: TGCAGTGCTAGAGACAGACCCTACTATGGCTACACCTTC.

The V gene is TRBV29-1, the J gene TRBJ1-1; D is unclear. The CDR3 is made up of 15 amino acids. Germline assignment: CDR1 SQVTM and CDR2 ANQGSEA. The V end was cut by 4 bases, the J end by 1 base, with 16 bases between. CDR3 nucleotide sequence: TGCAGCGTTGTTCGAGAACCATCGAAGAACACTGAAGCTTTCTTT. Protein sequence: CSVVREPSKNTEAFF.

The chain has TRBV20-1 and TRBJ2-1; D not certain. The DNA end favors TRBJ2-7, so the J call may be wrong. The CDR3 covers 15 residues. Per germline, CDR1 DFQATT and CDR2 SNEGSKA (reference sequence). This CDR3 is CSARLPGLSYNEQYF. The CDR3, as DNA: TGCAGTGCTAGACTCCCGGGTCTCTCCTACAATGAGCAGTACTTC.

The rearrangement uses TRBV12-3 or TRBV12-4 and TRBJ1-4; a possible D gene is TRBD1 (5 bases). V lost 3 bases to trimming and J lost 5 bases, with 7 bases between them. This CDR3 is built from 13 residues. The CDR3 nucleotides read TGTGCCAGCAGTTTGGGACGGAATGAAAAACTGTTTTTT. Its protein product is CASSLGRNEKLFF.

CDR3: CASGFWQGADGELFF. The CDR3, as DNA: TGTGCTAGTGGTTTTTGGCAGGGGGCCGACGGGGAGCTGTTTTTT. V is TRBV12-5 and J is TRBJ2-2, with 8 bases lining up with TRBD1. This CDR3 has 15 amino acids. Germline CDR1 and CDR2: LGHNT and FRNRAP. With 3 bases clipped from V and 7 bases from J, the junction kept 7 bases outside the gene matches.

The J gene is TRBJ2-5, the V gene TRBV5-6; D is possibly TRBD2 (6 bases). V lost 0 bases, J lost 4 bases, and 19 bases lay in between. The germline V gene has CDR1 SGHDT and CDR2 YYEEEE. The CDR3 consists of 17 residues. The CDR3 is CASSLVTGGREGETQYF. CDR3 coding DNA: TGTGCCAGCAGCTTGGTTACCGGGGGACGGGAAGGAGAGACCCAGTACTTC.

The genes are TRBV11-1 and TRBJ2-7; TRBD2 agrees at 12 bases. Looked up from germline, CDR1 is SGHAT and CDR2 is FQDESV (reference sequence). V gave up 3 bases and J gave up 3 bases; unmatched junction bases: 6. The CDR3 covers 16 residues. The CDR3 protein is CASSLGGLAGIYEQYF. In DNA form, the CDR3 reads TGTGCCAGCAGCTTGGGCGGACTAGCGGGGATCTACGAGCAGTACTTC.

The gene calls are TRBV29-1 and TRBJ2-3, with unresolved D. The V and J ends lost 5 bases and 6 bases respectively, with 12 bases between them. The CDR3 is 12 amino acids. CDR1 and CDR2 (germline): SQVTM, ANQGSEA. The CDR3 here is CSVFRGLDTQYF. DNA for the CDR3: TGCAGCGTTTTCCGAGGATTGGATACGCAGTATTTT.

The J gene is TRBJ1-6, the V gene TRBV4-1; unclear D gene. V lost 1 base, J lost 7 bases, and 11 bases lay in between. The CDR3 is 15 amino acids. Germline CDR1 reads MGHRA; CDR2 reads YSYEKL. CDR3 nucleotide sequence: TGCGCCAGCAGCCAAGGGCGGCTACCAAATTCACCCCTCCACTTT. Encoded protein: CASSQGRLPNSPLHF.

J is TRBJ2-7 and V is TRBV10-3; D not certain. Trimming took 0 bases from V and 3 from J, leaving 18 bases between them. This CDR3 has 17 amino acids. Germline CDR1 is ENHRY and CDR2 is SYGVKD. CDR3 protein: CAISESITGVGFYEQYF. CDR3 DNA: TGTGCCATCAGTGAGTCGATAACTGGGGTAGGATTCTACGAGCAGTACTTC.

The CDR3 DNA reads TGTGCCACCAGCAGAGGAGGGGGGACCGGGGAGCTGTTTTTT. Protein product: CATSRGGGTGELFF. The V gene is TRBV15, the J gene TRBJ2-2; possibly TRBD1 or TRBD2 for D (6 bases each). The CDR3 is made up of 14 amino acids. CDR1 is LNHNV and CDR2 is YYDKDF in the germline V gene (reference sequence). V was clipped by 1 base and J by 5 bases, with 8 bases between them.

This clonotype was counted a few times. The chain combines TRBV5-1 with TRBJ1-5; D is ambiguous. Trimming left V 4 bases short and J 3 bases short, with 8 bases between. Germline V gives CDR1 SGHRS, CDR2 YFSETQ. This CDR3 is 13 amino acids long. The CDR3, as DNA: TGCGCCAGCAGCGGGAGGCCCAATCAGCCCCAGCATTTT. Its translation: CASSGRPNQPQHF.

This clonotype has just a few counts. This rearrangement joins TRBV9 to TRBJ2-1; D might be TRBD2 (5 bases). Germline-derived CDR1 and CDR2 are SGDLS and YYNGEE. This CDR3 has 12 amino acids. V lost 3 bases to trimming and J lost 8 bases, with 9 bases between them. The CDR3 DNA follows: TGTGCCAGCAGCGAGAGCGGACATGAGCAGTTCTTC. This gives the protein CASSESGHEQFF.